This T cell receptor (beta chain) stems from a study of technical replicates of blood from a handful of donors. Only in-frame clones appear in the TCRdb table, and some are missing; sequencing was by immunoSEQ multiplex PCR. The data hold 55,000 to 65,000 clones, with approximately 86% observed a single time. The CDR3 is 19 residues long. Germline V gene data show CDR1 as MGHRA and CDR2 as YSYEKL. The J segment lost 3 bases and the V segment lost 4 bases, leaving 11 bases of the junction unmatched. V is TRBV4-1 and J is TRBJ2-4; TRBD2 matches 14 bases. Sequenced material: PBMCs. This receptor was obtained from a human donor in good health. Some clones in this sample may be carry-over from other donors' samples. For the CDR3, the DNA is TGCGCCAGCAGCCCCGGACTAGCGGGGGGCGGGGTAGGCAAAAACATTCAGTACTTC. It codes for CASSPGLAGGGVGKNIQYF.